The rows below give T cell receptor beta chains drawn from one sample of a study of vaccination and CD4 T cells after COVID-19. These TCRs' antigens remain unknown. One entry per CDR3 protein results from TCRdb running MiXCR on the PCR reads. The sample has thousands of distinct CDR3 sequences, about two fifths seen once. The sample was CD4+ T cells from blood, cultured in vitro. These receptors all stem from a human donor who had recovered from COVID-19. The conserved cysteine and the conserved F or W are not part of the CDR3 here.

v_gene	CDR3aa
TRBV20-1	SAREQGGIYGYT
TRBV7-9	ASSLEAGRGYT
TRBV20-1	SARDSRVVAF
TRBV7-2	ASTPRGMNTEAF
TRBV7-3	ASSSQAGTEAF
TRBV28	ASSSTRTTYDEQY
TRBV20-1	SARGPPGQTNYGYT
TRBV20-1	SAASSDRAFGYT
TRBV6-1	ASREGGNYGYT
TRBV20-1	CASSLGTRDEQY
TRBV7-2	ASSPPSGGYT
TRBV5-1	ASSSPTGGLETQY
TRBV20-1	SATPGLAGREQY
TRBV5-8	ASSLGRNYGYT
TRBV6-5	ASSYRANGETQY